This record concerns one T cell receptor (beta chain) sequence. The assay was immunoSEQ multiplex PCR, and TCRdb's table has in-frame clones only and misses some. The repertoire holds about 40,000 clones, 70% to 90% seen once, with 12% in the top ten. Specified treatment: randomized to nivolumab then ipilimumab (arm A) or the reverse (arm B). DNA-damaging chemotherapy had not been given to any patient beforehand. Sorted cells were live CD3+CD8+, lacking CD19 and CD56, from PBMCs. The CDR3 covers 15 residues. The V end lost 5 bases, the J end lost 2 bases, and 15 bases lay between the germline ends. CDR1 WSHSY and CDR2 SAAADI come from the germline V gene. This record belongs to a study of sequential checkpoint blockade in melanoma. Study information: Patients were randomized 1:1 to nivolumab-then-ipilimumab or ipilimumab-then-nivolumab first-line. Each arm's sequence ended with maintenance nivolumab.

This chain connects TRBV10-2 to TRBJ2-5, with D uncertain. The specimen comprised CD8+ T cells sorted from blood (inferred from file names), sampled from a patient given nivolumab and ipilimumab in sequence. This clonotype was obtained from a human donor with melanoma. CDR3 residues: CASSPWVSRQETQYF. CDR3 DNA: TGCGCCAGCAGTCCGTGGGTGTCGAGGCAAGAGACCCAGTACTTC.